This T cell receptor (beta chain) was captured in a study of T cell responses to AZD1222 COVID-19 vaccine. Study observations and caveats: Clonal diversity may have been underestimated in mostly white British donors. Only a handful of people who got AZD1222 tested seropositive at baseline. Samples come after the peak T cell response, not at day 14. Targets within unmutated variant regions were reportedly found for nearly half of spike-specific TCRs.

Only in-frame clones appear in the TCRdb table, and some are missing; sequencing was by immunoSEQ multiplex PCR. The table lists some 160,000 clones, just under 95% of them singletons. The CDR3 covers 14 residues. V trimming: 6 bases; J trimming: 2 bases; junction bases outside the gene matches: 2. Germline V gene lookup returns CDR1 SGHDT and CDR2 YYEEEE. As concerns this clone: The antigen is not known.

The V call is TRBV5-6, the J call TRBJ2-3; 11 positions match TRBD2. The sequence came from an adult in good health. The sample was peripheral blood, taken on day 0 of AZD1222 vaccination. The CDR3 bases are TGTGCCAGCACTAGCGGGGGGTTCACAGATACGCAGTATTTT. This gives the protein CASTSGGFTDTQYF.